This T cell receptor beta chain is drawn from a study of T-cell reconstitution after alpha-beta-depleted transplantation in children. Molecular barcoding with unique molecular identifiers was used for the TCRbeta library. TCRdb itself ran the PCR reads through MiXCR, one entry per CDR3 protein. The table has some 290,000 distinct CDR3 sequences, approximately 9.8% seen once. This clonotype was seen ten or more times. Trimming left V 4 bases short and J 0 bases short, with 7 bases between. Looked up from germline, CDR1 is LGHDT and CDR2 is YNNKEL (reference sequence). This CDR3 has 15 residues. The chain employs TRBV3-1 and TRBJ1-6; maybe TRBD1 (6 bases). The source was PBMCs from the stem cell graft donor, collected from the stem cell graft. The clonotype was recovered from a human donor who donated a stem cell graft to a child with SCID. The CDR3 DNA sequence: TGTGCCAGCAGCCGGACAGACTCCTATAATTCACCCCTCCACTTT. This sequence encodes CASSRTDSYNSPLHF.